The entry that follows covers one T cell receptor beta chain sequence. Its specificity is not known. The record originates from a study of shared clonotypes between healthy human individuals. Overall study findings and caveats: It was the non-shared clonotypes that had lower generation probabilities than clonotypes shared by all four donors.

Germline CDR1 is SEHNR and CDR2 is FQNEAQ (reference sequence). This CDR3 is 16 amino acids long. V lost 4 bases, J lost 0 bases, and 1 base stayed unmatched. TCRdb's copy holds only in-frame clones and misses some; the assay was immunoSEQ multiplex PCR. The repertoire consists of 2 million to 3 million clones, with over 85% occurring once and the leading ten covering approximately 0.35%. This sequence was found in a man aged 18 to 35 in good health. Some clones in this sample may be carry-over from other donors' samples. Input material: naive CD4+ T cells from PBMCs. Subset noted: CD45RA+ positively selected. The chain is built from TRBV7-9 and TRBJ2-3; 13 bases line up with TRBD2. CDR3 nucleotide sequence: TGTGCCAGCAGCTCGACTAGCGGGAGGAGCACAGATACGCAGTATTTT. Its translation: CASSSTSGRSTDTQYF.